Sequencing of this TCR beta chain was carried out in a study of cytomegalovirus exposure and HLA in healthy donors. Amplification used 60 Vbeta primers and 13 Jbeta primers. The method was immunoSEQ multiplex PCR; TCRdb's version includes in-frame clones alone and lacks a portion of them. Found here are around 150,000 clones, roughly three quarters of them singletons; the top ten hold 3% to 4%. The germline V gene encodes CDR1 SGHRS and CDR2 YFSETQ. The CDR3 totals 14 residues. J lost 5 bases, V lost 4 bases, and 7 bases had no gene match. This clone was seen more than once but under ten times. The clonotype was recovered from a human donor in good health. Material: PBMCs. The chain uses TRBV5-1 and TRBJ2-7; 9 bases map to TRBD2. This CDR3 reads CASSPGTSIHEQYF. The DNA of the CDR3 is TGCGCCAGCAGCCCCGGGACTAGCATCCACGAGCAGTACTTC.